The entry that follows covers one T cell receptor beta chain sequence. Its antigen is still unknown. This entry is derived from a study of OX40 agonist ivuxolimab in advanced cancers. Points from the study as a whole: Within 6 weeks, CD4+ and CD8+ blood T cells expanded clonally at 0.1 to 3.0 mg/kg. Antigen targets of the expanded peripheral T cells went undetermined.

Sequencing was performed with immunoSEQ multiplex PCR; in TCRdb, only in-frame clones are kept and a portion is missing. The sample has 20,000 to 25,000 clones; 84% are singletons. The CDR3 totals 18 residues. V lost 5 bases, J lost 0 bases, and 12 bases stayed unmatched. CDR1 MDHEN and CDR2 SYDVKM come from the germline V gene. This rearrangement joins TRBV28 to TRBJ1-2; 10 bases align to TRBD1. This receptor was identified in an adult with an advanced solid tumor such as melanoma, head and neck, liver or kidney cancer. The material sequenced was CD4+ or CD8+ T cells sorted from blood, taken in a trial of the OX40 agonist ivuxolimab. The CDR3 loop is CASSPKPGQGPSNYGYTF. The CDR3, as DNA: TGTGCCAGCAGTCCAAAGCCGGGACAGGGGCCGTCTAACTATGGCTACACCTTC.